This TCR beta chain was observed in a study of T cells in Graves' hyperthyroidism and ophthalmopathy. Researchers amplified the TCR beta CDR3 regions from RNA transcripts. Primed by the HTBI set, a first-round RT-PCR was run on the TCR CDR3. TCRdb ran MiXCR on the multiplex PCR reads and lists one entry per CDR3 protein. The sample has about 640,000 distinct CDR3 sequences, about 15% seen once; the top ten hold around 12%. The V end lost 3 bases, the J end lost 2 bases, and 10 bases lay between the germline ends. The CDR3 contains 14 residues. Germline lookup yields CDR1 LGHNA and CDR2 YNFKEQ. The sequenced sample consisted of blood. The chain carries TRBV4-2 and TRBJ2-5; D gene ambiguous. The TCR originated in a woman in her forties or fifties with Graves' ophthalmopathy. The chain's CDR3 is CASSQRSGQETQYF. The DNA of the CDR3 is TGTGCCAGCAGCCAGAGGAGTGGGCAAGAGACCCAGTACTTC.